What follows are 9 T cell receptor beta chains derived from one specimen sequenced in a study of spatial heterogeneity in lung cancer. MiXCR, applied by TCRdb to the 5' RACE reads, yields one record per CDR3 protein. The sample yields some 22,000 distinct CDR3 sequences, about 4.7% seen once. Time point here: sample taken at primary tumor resection. The sample was PBMCs, taken at surgery. The receptors originated from a male donor with early-stage non-small cell lung cancer.

This clonotype was detected many times. V is TRBV20-1 and J is TRBJ1-6; no clear D. Trimming took off 5 bases at V and 5 bases at J, with 19 bases between the two ends. The CDR3 sequence is 16 residues long. Germline CDR1 reads DFQATT; CDR2 reads SNEGSKA (reference sequence). The CDR3 DNA reads TGCAGTGCTCCCAAAACCAAAATAGTCCATAATTCACCCCTCCACTTT. Protein sequence: CSAPKTKIVHNSPLHF.

In this sample, this clonotype turned up many times. The chain joins TRBV7-8 to TRBJ1-4; D unclear. CDR3 length equals 14 residues. Trimming took 1 base from V and 8 from J, leaving 11 bases between them. Germline V CDR1 and CDR2: SGHVS, FQNEAQ. The CDR3 protein is CASSLESRGEKLFF. The CDR3 region has the DNA TGTGCCAGCAGCTTAGAGAGTAGAGGAGAAAAACTGTTTTTT.

In this sample, this clonotype turned up many times. The chain links TRBV3-1 to TRBJ2-7; D may be TRBD2 (6 bases). The CDR3 is 13 amino acids. V lost 4 bases and J lost 4, with 11 bases in between. In germline, CDR1 is LGHDT, CDR2 YNNKEL (reference sequence). CDR3 protein: CASSLFGSYEQYF. DNA of the CDR3: TGTGCCAGCAGCCTATTCGGGAGTTACGAGCAGTACTTC.

This clonotype has ten or more counts. This chain connects TRBV12-3 or TRBV12-4 to TRBJ2-2; D possibly uses TRBD1 or TRBD2 (5 bases each). V was trimmed by 6 bases and J by 4 bases, leaving 15 bases between them. This CDR3 region has 15 residues. CDR3 amino acids: CASSLGVFGTGELFF. In DNA form, the CDR3 reads TGTGCCAGCAGCCTGGGGGTTTTCGGCACCGGGGAGCTGTTTTTT.

V usage is TRBV7-8 and J usage is TRBJ2-2; 9 nucleotides match TRBD1. The trim removed 5 bases at V and 4 bases at J, leaving 8 bases unmatched. CDR1 is SGHVS, CDR2 FQNEAQ, per germline. This CDR3 contains 16 residues. The CDR3 coding sequence is TGTGCCAGCAGCCCCCACCGGGACAGGGCCACCGGGGAGCTGTTTTTT. The encoded protein is CASSPHRDRATGELFF.

This clonotype has a count of ten or more. The chain employs TRBV6-1 and TRBJ1-2; 8 positions agree with TRBD1. J gave up 6 bases and V 6 bases, and 9 bases lay outside the gene matches. Germline CDR1 reads MNHNS; CDR2 reads SASEGT. There are 14 residues in the CDR3. The CDR3 loop is CASRAADRVNGYTF. Written as DNA, the CDR3 is TGTGCCAGCAGGGCCGCGGACAGGGTGAATGGCTACACCTTC.

J is TRBJ2-1 and V is TRBV6-6; 9 nucleotides agree with TRBD2. Germline CDR1 and CDR2: MNHNY and SVGAGI (reference sequence). The CDR3 is made up of 17 amino acids. The J segment lost 7 bases and the V segment lost 2 bases, leaving 12 bases of the junction unmatched. CDR3 region: CASSYGPRSGGSNEQFF. DNA for the CDR3: TGTGCCAGCAGTTACGGTCCCCGTAGCGGGGGAAGTAATGAGCAGTTCTTC.

The table lists this clonotype with many counts. This chain links TRBV9 with TRBJ1-1; no clear D. The CDR3 has 13 residues. Germline V gene sequence: CDR1 SGDLS, CDR2 YYNGEE. V lost 2 bases and J lost 1, with 6 bases in between. CDR3: CASSVERNTEAFF. CDR3 nucleotides: TGTGCCAGCAGCGTTGAGAGGAACACTGAAGCTTTCTTT.

Ten or more counts support this clonotype. This chain connects TRBV2 to TRBJ1-2; a possible D gene is TRBD1 (5 bases). This CDR3 is 13 amino acids long. Trimming took off 5 bases at V and 5 bases at J, with 12 bases between the two ends. Per the germline V gene, CDR1 is SNHLY and CDR2 is FYNNEI. CDR3 DNA sequence: TGTGCCAGCAGTCCGGACAAACAATATGGCTACACCTTC. Its protein is CASSPDKQYGYTF.